This T cell receptor beta chain was identified in a study of cytomegalovirus exposure and HLA in healthy donors. Study-wide results and limits: Most CMV-associated TCR beta chains appeared HLA-restricted in a later analysis. The classifier, whose performance was assessed in both the original and validation cohorts, reportedly diagnosed cytomegalovirus status with high specificity and sensitivity.

The study sampled nominally healthy donors, though unrecorded immune exposures were likely. Trimming took 2 bases from V and 1 from J; bases not matched to a gene: 7. The CDR3 loop spans 19 amino acids. In germline, CDR1 is SGHTA, CDR2 FQGNSA. Amplification used 60 Vbeta primers and 13 Jbeta primers. TCRdb's table, derived via immunoSEQ multiplex PCR, lists solely in-frame clones and lacks some. The sample records just over 150,000 clones, around 74% being singletons. As concerns this clone: Its target is not known.

The V call is TRBV7-2, the J call TRBJ2-1, with 14 bases lining up with TRBD2. Sequenced material: PBMCs. This clonotype originated in a woman aged 25 to 39 in good health and CMV-seronegative. In DNA, the CDR3 is TGTGCCAGCAGCTTAAGGGGACTAGCGGGGGCGCTTTCCTACAATGAGCAGTTCTTC. Its translation: CASSLRGLAGALSYNEQFF.